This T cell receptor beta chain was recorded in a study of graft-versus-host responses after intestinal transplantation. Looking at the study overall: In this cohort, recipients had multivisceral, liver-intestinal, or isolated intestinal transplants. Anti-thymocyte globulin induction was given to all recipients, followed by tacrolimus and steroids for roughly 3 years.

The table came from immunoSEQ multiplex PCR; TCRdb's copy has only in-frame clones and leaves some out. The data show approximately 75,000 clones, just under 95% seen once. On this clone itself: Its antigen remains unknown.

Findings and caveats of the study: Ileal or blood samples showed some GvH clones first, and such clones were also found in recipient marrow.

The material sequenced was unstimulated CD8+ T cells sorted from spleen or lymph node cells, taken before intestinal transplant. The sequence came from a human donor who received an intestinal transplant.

CDR3 DNA sequence: TGTGCCAGCAGCCTTCCAGGGTTCGCAGATACGCAGTATTTT. The encoded protein is CASSLPGFADTQYF. The rearrangement links TRBV7-8 to TRBJ2-3; tentative D call: TRBD1 (5 bases). The length of the CDR3 is 14 residues. Per the germline V gene, CDR1 is SGHVS and CDR2 is FQNEAQ. Trimming cost V 5 bases and J 4 bases, with 13 bases left between them.